Below, 11 T cell receptor beta chains from the same sample are listed, as sequenced in a study of T cell responses to AZD1222 COVID-19 vaccine. Sequencing used immunoSEQ multiplex PCR; TCRdb keeps in-frame clones, though not all of them. The sample lists 150,000 to 180,000 clones; approximately 91% were seen once. Sequenced material: peripheral blood, taken 28 days after the second AZD1222 dose. The receptors derive from an adult who received the AZD1222 COVID-19 vaccine.

The V gene is TRBV5-6, the J gene TRBJ2-7; D not resolved. The CDR3 extends over 13 amino acids. Germline lookup yields CDR1 SGHDT and CDR2 YYEEEE. V was trimmed by 2 bases and J by 5 bases, leaving 11 bases between them. The CDR3 DNA reads TGTGCCAGCAGCTTCCAACCCCACCACGAGCAGTACTTC. Translated: CASSFQPHHEQYF.

The chain carries TRBV6-5 and TRBJ1-6; a weak D match, TRBD1 (6 bases). The CDR3 consists of 14 residues. Trimming cost V 6 bases and J 3 bases, with 9 bases left between them. Germline V CDR1 and CDR2: MNHEY, SVGAGI. The CDR3 DNA reads TGTGCCAGCAGACAACAGGGCTATAATTCACCCCTCCACTTT. Protein sequence: CASRQQGYNSPLHF.

The gene calls are TRBV5-1 and TRBJ1-5, with TRBD1 matching over 7 bases. V lost 1 base to trimming and J lost 6 bases; unmatched junction nucleotides: 4. Germline CDR1 reads SGHRS; CDR2 reads YFSETQ. The CDR3 runs 14 residues. The CDR3 spells CASSLRQGGQPQHF. The CDR3 DNA follows: TGCGCCAGCAGCTTGCGGCAGGGGGGTCAGCCCCAGCATTTT.

The chain joins TRBV27 to TRBJ2-5, with TRBD2 identical over 8 bases. With V trimmed by 8 bases and J by 5 bases, 10 bases remained unmatched. CDR3 length: 14 amino acids. Germline V CDR1 and CDR2: MNHEY, SMNVEV (reference sequence). The CDR3 spells CASRAGGTLETQYF. The CDR3 nucleotides read TGTGCCAGCCGGGCGGGGGGTACATTGGAGACCCAGTACTTC.

This rearrangement joins TRBV3-1 (or the pseudogene TRBV3-2) to TRBJ1-1; unclear D gene. V shed 4 bases and J shed 2 bases, with 11 bases lying between them. This CDR3 region has 14 residues. Germline CDR1 and CDR2: LGHDT and YNNKEL (reference sequence). CDR3 in amino acids: CASSLSQLNTEAFF. The CDR3 DNA follows: TGTGCCAGCAGCCTTTCACAGCTTAACACTGAAGCTTTCTTT.

This chain uses TRBV5-5 with TRBJ2-7; weak D call: TRBD1 (5 bases). V lost 8 bases and J 0 bases, leaving 9 bases between the germline ends. The CDR3 is 12 amino acids. Germline V CDR1 and CDR2: SGHKS, YYEKEE (reference sequence). The CDR3 is CASAQGSYEQYF. The DNA for the CDR3 is TGTGCCAGTGCCCAGGGCTCCTACGAGCAGTACTTC.

The chain links TRBV6-1 to TRBJ2-1; D is uncertain. CDR1 and CDR2 from the germline V gene are MNHNS and SASEGT. V was pared by 3 bases and J by 0 bases, with 9 bases between. The length of the CDR3 is 15 residues. CDR3 sequence (DNA): TGTGCCAGCAGTGATTCGGCCAGCTCCTACAATGAGCAGTTCTTC. Its translation: CASSDSASSYNEQFF.

CDR3 in DNA: TGTGCCAGCAGTCTAAGGGGAGGGTACACTGAAGCTTTCTTT. Translation gives CASSLRGGYTEAFF. The rearrangement links TRBV28 to TRBJ1-1; D possibly corresponds to TRBD1 (5 bases). V was shortened by 5 bases and J by 3 bases, with 13 bases between the two germline ends. This CDR3 spans 14 amino acids. In germline, CDR1 is MDHEN, CDR2 SYDVKM.

The V and J genes are TRBV7-3 and TRBJ1-1; D call uncertain. CDR1 and CDR2 from the germline V gene are SGHTA and FQGTGA. Deletions cut 4 bases from V and 0 bases from J, with 12 bases between. The CDR3 extends over 15 amino acids. This CDR3 is CASSSGRLVNTEAFF. DNA for the CDR3: TGTGCCAGCAGCTCTGGGCGGCTGGTGAACACTGAAGCTTTCTTT.

The chain links TRBV5-4 to TRBJ2-7, with 10 bases matching TRBD2. Germline assignment: CDR1 SGHNT and CDR2 YYREEE (reference sequence). V lost 1 base, J lost 3 bases, and 4 bases stayed unmatched. The CDR3 has 15 residues. This chain's CDR3 is CASSLIVAGGYEQYF. CDR3 nucleotide sequence: TGTGCCAGCAGCTTGATTGTAGCGGGGGGCTACGAGCAGTACTTC.

The chain recombines TRBV6-6 with TRBJ1-5; TRBD1 might be the D (6 bases). Germline V CDR1 and CDR2: MNHNY, SVGAGI (reference sequence). The CDR3 consists of 15 residues. Trimming shortened V by 7 bases and J by 1 base, and 14 bases separated the two germline ends. This CDR3 is CASNLRGSSNQPQHF. In DNA, the CDR3 is TGTGCCAGCAATCTCAGGGGATCAAGCAATCAGCCCCAGCATTTT.